This T cell receptor (beta chain) was identified in a study of shared clonotypes between healthy human individuals. Germline CDR1 MNHEY, CDR2 SVGAGI. The length of the CDR3 is 12 residues. Trimming removed 7 bases from V and 9 bases from J, with 13 bases in between. TCRdb's copy holds only in-frame clones and misses some; the assay was immunoSEQ multiplex PCR. The table lists roughly 2 million clones, roughly 95% of them singletons, with roughly 0.13% in the top ten. Whole-study findings and limits: It was expected that sequencing depth would affect clonotype sharing among donors.

Points on this clone: Antigen unknown.

This chain links TRBV6-5 with TRBJ2-1; D assignment may be TRBD1 or TRBD2 (5 bases each). The sequencing sample was made of naive CD4+ T cells sorted from blood. This sample's subset: CD45RA+ positively selected. The sequence was collected from a man aged 18 to 29 in good health. The CDR3 region is CASILPGGEQFF. In DNA form, the CDR3 reads TGTGCCAGCATCTTACCTGGGGGTGAGCAGTTCTTC.